The 14 T cell receptor beta chains reported below all come from one sample, sequenced in a study of cytomegalovirus exposure and HLA in healthy donors. In the PCR, 60 Vbeta and 13 Jbeta primers were used. The repertoire was sequenced with immunoSEQ multiplex PCR; TCRdb's copy has only in-frame clones and lacks some. Seen here are fewer than 200,000 clones, over 70% observed once, and the top ten hold 4.5% to 6%. Sequencing was performed on PBMCs. Receptors originate from a man aged 35 to 55 in good health and CMV-seronegative.

This chain joins TRBV7-2 and TRBJ2-3; the match to TRBD1 covers 7 bases. The CDR3 loop spans 13 amino acids. The V gene end was trimmed by 5 bases and the J gene end by 6 bases; junction bases not matched to a gene: 5. The germline gives CDR1 SGHTA, CDR2 FQGNSA. The CDR3 region has the DNA TGTGCCAGCAGCCTCACAGGGGAGGATACGCAGTATTTT. Its translation: CASSLTGEDTQYF. Complete variable domain (other parts from reference TRBV7-2 and TRBJ2-3): GAGVSQSPSNKVTEKGKDVELRCDPISGHTALYWYRQSLGQGLEFLIYFQGNSAPDKSGLPSDRFSAERTGGSVSTLTIQRTQQEDSAVYLCASSLTGEDTQYFGPGTRLTVL.

The gene calls are TRBV30 and TRBJ2-5; the match to TRBD1 covers 11 bases. Trimming took 6 bases from V and 5 from J; bases not matched to a gene: 2. CDR1 GTSNPN and CDR2 SVGIG come from the germline V gene (reference sequence). The CDR3 spans 12 residues. The CDR3 DNA reads as TGTGCCTGCGGGGACAGGGGGGAGACCCAGTACTTC. It yields the protein CACGDRGETQYF.

This clone has only a few counts. This sequence joins TRBV20-1 and TRBJ2-5; a weak D match, TRBD2 (6 bases). The V gene lost 5 bases and the J gene lost 5 bases, with 9 bases spanning the gap. In germline, CDR1 is DFQATT, CDR2 SNEGSKA (reference sequence). There are 11 residues in the CDR3. The chain's CDR3 is CSAPRGETQYF. DNA of the CDR3: TGCAGTGCTCCCCGGGGGGAGACCCAGTACTTC.

The rearrangement joins TRBV19 to TRBJ1-5; TRBD1 matches at 11 bases. J lost 6 bases, V lost 5 bases, and 9 bases had no gene match. Germline V gives CDR1 LNHDA, CDR2 SQIVND (reference sequence). CDR3 length equals 16 residues. In DNA form, the CDR3 reads TGTGCCAGTAGTGCTATTAGCGGGACAGGGGGTCAGCCCCAGCATTTT. Translated, it gives CASSAISGTGGQPQHF. The full variable domain, in which reference TRBV19 and TRBJ1-5 provide the parts outside the CDR3, is DGGITQSPKYLFRKEGQNVTLSCEQNLNHDAMYWYRQDPGQGLRLIYYSQIVNDFQKGDIAEGYSVSREKKESFPLTVTSAQKNPTAFYLCASSAISGTGGQPQHFGDGTRLSIL.

A single count supports this clone. The chain has TRBV7-2 and TRBJ1-3; 11 bases map to TRBD1. Germline CDR1 and CDR2: SGHTA and FQGNSA. The trim removed 4 bases at V and 0 bases at J, leaving 8 bases unmatched. The CDR3 extends over 18 amino acids. CDR3 amino acids: CASSSGQGGPSSGNTIYF. The CDR3 nucleotides are TGTGCCAGCAGCTCGGGACAGGGGGGACCATCCTCTGGAAACACCATATATTTT.

A few counts support this clone. The chain uses TRBV18 and TRBJ1-4; tentative D call: TRBD1 (5 bases). The CDR3 totals 15 residues. V lost 2 bases, J lost 5 bases, and 12 bases lay in between. Per germline, CDR1 KGHSH and CDR2 LQKENI. CDR3 residues: CASSPTQDRNEKLFF. The CDR3, as DNA: TGTGCCAGCTCACCAACACAGGATAGGAATGAAAAACTGTTTTTT.

The chain uses TRBV5-1 and TRBJ1-4; tentatively, D is TRBD1 (6 bases). The CDR3 spans 16 residues. CDR1 is SGHRS and CDR2 is YFSETQ in the germline V gene. V lost 4 bases and J 8 bases, leaving 21 bases between the germline ends. The CDR3 nucleotides are TGCGCCAGCAGCCTGTCGGATCGGGGGGCGGACGAAAAACTGTTTTTT. Translation gives CASSLSDRGADEKLFF.

The chain is built from TRBV29-1 and TRBJ2-1, with D perhaps TRBD1 (5 bases). CDR1 is SQVTM, CDR2 ANQGSEA, per germline. Between the trimmed V and J ends, which lost 4 bases and 7 bases, there was a span of 11 bases. This CDR3 comprises 12 residues. The CDR3 loop is CSVGQGRNEQFF. CDR3 nucleotides: TGCAGCGTTGGTCAGGGTAGGAATGAGCAGTTCTTC.

The rearrangement joins TRBV7-2 to TRBJ2-1; D is possibly TRBD1 (7 bases). Trimming removed 6 bases at V and 15 bases at J, with 27 bases between. The CDR3 is 15 amino acids. Germline V gene lookup returns CDR1 SGHTA and CDR2 FQGNSA. Here the CDR3 reads CASSFDGTATGAWFF. The CDR3 DNA sequence: TGTGCCAGCAGTTTCGACGGGACTGCCACAGGGGCGTGGTTCTTC.

This chain uses TRBV5-6 with TRBJ2-3; D perhaps matches TRBD2 (5 bases). The CDR3 loop spans 17 amino acids. The germline V gene encodes CDR1 SGHDT and CDR2 YYEEEE. V was clipped by 3 bases and J by 0 bases, with 17 bases between them. The CDR3 protein is CASSSPSERLSTDTQYF. CDR3 DNA: TGTGCCAGCAGCTCCCCCTCGGAGCGGCTTAGCACAGATACGCAGTATTTT.

The chain employs TRBV11-3 and TRBJ2-7; D remains unclear. The CDR3 sequence is 13 residues long. Looked up from germline, CDR1 is SGHNT and CDR2 is YENEEA. Trimming took off 1 base at V and 9 bases at J, with 13 bases between the two ends. The CDR3 here is CASSLAGEYGQYF. The CDR3 DNA is TGTGCCAGCAGCTTAGCTGGAGAGTATGGGCAGTACTTC.

V and J are TRBV6-5 and TRBJ2-2; 8 nucleotides match TRBD1. The CDR3 covers 13 residues. The germline gives CDR1 MNHEY, CDR2 SVGAGI. J gave up 6 bases and V 10 bases, and 7 bases lay outside the gene matches. Here the CDR3 DNA reads TGTGCCACCTGGGAGACAGGGGCCGGGGAGCTGTTTTTT. Its protein is CATWETGAGELFF.

V gene TRBV7-9 combines with J gene TRBJ2-1; 10 nucleotides match TRBD2. This CDR3 spans 18 amino acids. V lost 5 bases and J lost 1; bases outside the gene matches: 11. Germline V gene sequence: CDR1 SEHNR, CDR2 FQNEAQ (reference sequence). The CDR3 here is CASSHTRLAGVSYNEQFF. In nucleotides, the CDR3 is TGTGCCAGCAGCCATACCCGACTAGCGGGCGTGTCCTACAATGAGCAGTTCTTC.

The rearrangement joins TRBV19 to TRBJ2-3, with 8 bases identical to TRBD1. CDR1 is LNHDA and CDR2 is SQIVND in the germline V gene (reference sequence). CDR3 size: 14 residues. The V and J ends lost 6 bases and 7 bases, in that order; junction bases with no gene match: 9. CDR3: CASSPGDRPYTQYF. The CDR3 bases are TGTGCCAGTAGCCCCGGGGACAGGCCATATACGCAGTATTTT.